This TCR beta chain was captured by sequencing in a study of T cells after yellow fever vaccination. This clonotype was observed a few times. What it binds is unknown. The CDR3 contains 15 residues. The germline V gene has CDR1 MNHEY and CDR2 SMNVEV (reference sequence). V was trimmed by 4 bases and J by 2 bases, leaving 13 bases between them. The study, taken as a whole, reports: Most primary-vaccination clones recurred post-booster (approximately 96% CD4, just over 85% CD8). A secondary response was less intense yet reached its peak sooner, at day 5 versus 15. The study noted that FACS-sorted repertoires could contain abundant clonotypes contaminating from the bulk population.

TCRdb re-called the 5' RACE reads through MiXCR, storing one row per CDR3 protein. The sample has about 360,000 distinct CDR3 sequences; more than 5.5% are singletons. The chain links TRBV27 to TRBJ2-3, with D perhaps TRBD2 (7 bases). The sample was PBMCs, taken 5 days after the yellow fever booster vaccination. This sequence was found in a man aged 25 to 40 who received the YFV17D yellow fever vaccine. CDR3 DNA sequence: TGTGCCAGCAGTTCAGGCGGGGGCCTCACAGATACGCAGTATTTT. Protein: CASSSGGGLTDTQYF.